This T cell receptor beta chain emerged from a study of immune evolution from preneoplasia to lung adenocarcinoma (dated by TCRdb to the early 2020s). General notes on the study: Immune contexture across lung adenocarcinoma precursors and invasive adenocarcinoma was profiled using immune gene expression, TCR sequencing and multiplex immunofluorescence. Resected precursor lesions (AAH, AIS, MIA) and invasive adenocarcinomas were compared with paired morphologically normal lung tissue. A total of around 52 patients contributed TCR sequencing data. Sample size was based on specimen availability rather than a prior power calculation. POLYSOLVER was used to infer Class I HLA alleles from exome data, and LOHHLA was used to detect allele-specific HLA loss. According to the study, over a hundred samples were used for TCR sequencing. The overall cohort was made up of 53 patients with pulmonary nodules who had surgical resection. The immune data were combined with whole exome sequencing and methylation data from the same cohort of nodules.

This clone is judged large (0.1 to 1%). Its antigen specificity is not known. No qualities accompany the bases; no much larger clone lies one base away. Resection was performed on patients in Japan or China between the mid-2010s and the late 2010s. Two lung cancer pathologists independently reviewed H&E slides to confirm the histologic diagnosis of every case. FFPE tissue was used for DNA isolation with the AllPrep DNA/RNA FFPE Kit. TCR beta CDR3 regions were sequenced from DNA using the immunoSEQ hsTCRbeta Kit. Regarding the original processing steps: The ImmunoSEQ Analyzer was used to analyse the TCR sequencing data. T cell clonality was defined as 1 minus Pielou's evenness, as computed on productive rearrangements. The inverse Simpson index, applied to productive templates, was used to measure T cell diversity. T cell density was expressed as TCR beta template counts normalized to usable DNA, with usable DNA estimated by amplifying and sequencing housekeeping genes. Two-sided Kruskal-Wallis tests were used to compare TCR metrics between histologic stages. TCRdb limited this immuneACCESS table to in-frame rearrangements with V and J called. A share of clones is missing; checked studies link under half to unresolved V genes, and the rest is unexplained. V, J and clone size are those of that table, while D and trimming were read from the DNA. Counted in this sample were 4,000 to 6,000 clones; about 82% of them appeared once. Roughly 15% of the sample lies in the top ten.

Here is what the overall study found, with its caveats: The findings rested on association rather than direct causation, and larger cohorts with long-term follow-up and longitudinal biopsies were considered necessary. Because every patient came from Japan and China, how well the results apply to Western populations was uncertain. Clonality was highest in normal lung, while later-stage lesions appeared to have lower clonality but higher T cell density and diversity. Top T cell clone frequencies were highest in normal lung and appeared to decrease progressively from AAH through AIS, MIA and invasive adenocarcinoma.

Sequenced input: FFPE normal lung tissue adjacent to the tumor. This receptor was taken from a person aged 50-75 years with lung adenocarcinoma.

This receptor has the CDR3 CASESGGGQPQHF. The bases read TGTGCCAGTGAGAGTGGGGGCGGCCAGCCCCAGCATTTT. The rearranged segments are TRBV7-8 and TRBJ1-5; the best D guess is TRBD1, with 6 bases matching. The germline ends are 16 bases apart after V is trimmed by 9 bases and J by 7 bases. CDR1 SGHVS and CDR2 FQNEAQ are derived from the germline V gene. The CDR3 spans 13 residues, from the cysteine through the phenylalanine. The entry retains the CDR3 DNA only, 39 bases that are in frame from base 1.